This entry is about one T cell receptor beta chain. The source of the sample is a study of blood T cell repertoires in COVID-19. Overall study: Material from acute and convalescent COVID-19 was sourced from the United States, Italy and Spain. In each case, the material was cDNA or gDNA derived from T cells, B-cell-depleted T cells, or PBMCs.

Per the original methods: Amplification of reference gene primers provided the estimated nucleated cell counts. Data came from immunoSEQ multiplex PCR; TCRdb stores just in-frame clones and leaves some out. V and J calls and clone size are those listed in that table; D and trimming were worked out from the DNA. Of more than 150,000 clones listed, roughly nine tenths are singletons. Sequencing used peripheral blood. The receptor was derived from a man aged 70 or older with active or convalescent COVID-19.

In DNA, the CDR3 is TGTGCCAGCTCACCAATTAGCGGGAGGGCCGACAATGAGCAGTTCTTC. This sequence encodes CASSPISGRADNEQFF. This chain connects TRBV18 to TRBJ2-1; 11 bases match TRBD2. The CDR3 is 16 residues long. The junction had 5 bases not matched to a gene; V was cut back by 2 bases and J by 5 bases. Germline V gene data show CDR1 as KGHSH and CDR2 as LQKENI.